This T cell receptor beta chain was identified during a study of shared T cell receptors in the human thymus. The V and J ends lost 6 bases and 0 bases, in that order; junction bases with no gene match: 20. This CDR3 has 21 residues. CDR1 and CDR2 from the germline V gene are MDHEN and SYDVKM. Measured with immunoSEQ multiplex PCR; TCRdb has only the in-frame clones, and not every one. This table holds about 660,000 clones, around nine tenths found once. These data were also reused for a study on human thymus T cells. That paper states: Thymic samples were excised during corrective heart operations. Repertoires from thymus and blood appeared to show biased V and J gene usage. The related literature has documented a marked overlap of thymic repertoires among unrelated individuals.

The sequenced material came from thymocytes. This receptor was obtained from a boy younger than two with a congenital heart defect. This rearrangement joins TRBV28 to TRBJ2-5, with 12 bases that match TRBD2. The CDR3 DNA reads TGTGCCAGCAGAGGAGCCGGTTTTGCTAGCGGGAGGGCCAGTTACCAAGAGACCCAGTACTTC. Protein sequence: CASRGAGFASGRASYQETQYF.